What follows are 15 T cell receptor beta chains derived from one specimen sequenced in a study of blood T cell repertoires in COVID-19. Sequenced by immunoSEQ multiplex PCR; TCRdb stores in-frame clones only, minus some. This sample yields some 180,000 clones, of which approximately 80% are seen a single time; 9.5% to 12% belongs to the top ten. Sequencing was performed on peripheral blood. These receptors were taken from a middle-aged woman with COVID-19, enrolled during active disease.

V and J are TRBV5-4 and TRBJ2-5; D uncertain. Trimming left V 0 bases short and J 8 bases short, with 11 bases between. Germline CDR1 and CDR2: SGHNT and YYREEE (reference sequence). CDR3 length: 13 residues. CDR3 in amino acids: CASSLGKEATQYF. CDR3 DNA: TGTGCCAGCAGCTTGGGTAAAGAGGCCACCCAGTACTTC.

The CDR3 loop reads CASGYTEAFF. The CDR3 region has the DNA TGTGCCAGCGGCTACACTGAAGCTTTCTTT. The chain uses TRBV27 and TRBJ1-1; unclear D gene. Germline V gene data show CDR1 as MNHEY and CDR2 as SMNVEV (reference sequence). V lost 8 bases and J 3 bases, leaving 4 bases between the germline ends. This CDR3 has 10 amino acids.

V is TRBV6-2 or TRBV6-3 and J is TRBJ1-5; TRBD1 matches at 7 bases. The junction had 4 bases not matched to a gene; V was cut back by 2 bases and J by 3 bases. The CDR3 consists of 15 residues. The germline gives CDR1 MNHEY, CDR2 SVGEGT. The CDR3 coding sequence is TGTGCCAGCAGTTACAGAGGACAGGCCAATCAGCCCCAGCATTTT. Encoded protein: CASSYRGQANQPQHF.

This clone was seen just once. V and J are TRBV9 and TRBJ2-2; 8 bases line up with TRBD1. This CDR3 has 15 amino acids. CDR1 and CDR2 (germline): SGDLS, YYNGEE. V shed 4 bases and J 5 bases; nucleotides not matched to a gene: 7. The CDR3 loop reads CASSSRTGWTGELFF. The CDR3 DNA follows: TGTGCCAGCAGCTCACGGACAGGGTGGACCGGGGAGCTGTTTTTT.

This rearrangement joins TRBV6-5 to TRBJ1-2, with D tentatively TRBD1 (6 bases). The CDR3 is 15 amino acids. The V end was cut by 6 bases, the J end by 0 bases, with 14 bases between. The germline V gene has CDR1 MNHEY and CDR2 SVGAGI. The CDR3 bases are TGTGCCAGCAGCCCCCCCAGGGGAGCTAACTATGGCTACACCTTC. Its translation: CASSPPRGANYGYTF.

The chain uses TRBV6-5 and TRBJ1-4; D remains ambiguous. Germline values: CDR1 MNHEY, CDR2 SVGAGI. The CDR3 sequence is 15 residues long. The V end lost 7 bases, the J end lost 2 bases, and 14 bases lay between the germline ends. The DNA for the CDR3 is TGTGCCAGCACTAGAGAAGGAGGGACTAATGAAAAACTGTTTTTT. Translating gives CASTREGGTNEKLFF.

The rearrangement uses TRBV9 and TRBJ2-7, with 8 bases identical to TRBD1. V shed 3 bases and J 2 bases; nucleotides not matched to a gene: 7. CDR1 and CDR2 from the germline V gene are SGDLS and YYNGEE. This CDR3 comprises 15 residues. As DNA, the CDR3 is TGTGCCAGCAGCGGTCCGGGACAGGAAACCTACGAGCAGTACTTC. Translation: CASSGPGQETYEQYF.

The chain carries TRBV2 and TRBJ1-5, with D possibly being TRBD1 (6 bases). This CDR3 region has 18 residues. V lost 7 bases to trimming and J lost 4 bases, with 26 bases between them. Looked up from germline, CDR1 is SNHLY and CDR2 is FYNNEI. CDR3 coding DNA: TGTGCCAGCAACTCGCCATACCCGTGGGGGCAAGAGAATCAGCCCCAGCATTTT. It yields the protein CASNSPYPWGQENQPQHF. Based on the CDR3 plus reference TRBV2 and TRBJ1-5, the full variable domain is EPEVTQTPSHQVTQMGQEVILRCVPISNHLYFYWYRQILGQKVEFLVSFYNNEISEKSEIFDDQFSVERPDGSNFTLKIRSTKLEDSAMYFCASNSPYPWGQENQPQHFGDGTRLSIL.

The chain has TRBV11-2 and TRBJ1-1, with D uncertain. V lost 3 bases to trimming and J lost 3 bases, with 14 bases between them. Germline V gives CDR1 SGHAT, CDR2 FQNNGV. The CDR3 is 15 amino acids. This chain's CDR3 is CASSFVSGGDTEAFF. In nucleotides, the CDR3 is TGTGCCAGCAGCTTTGTTTCGGGTGGCGACACTGAAGCTTTCTTT.

The rearrangement joins TRBV6-4 to TRBJ1-5, with unresolved D. Trimming pared 7 bases from V and 1 base from J, leaving 17 bases between. The CDR3 is made up of 16 amino acids. Germline V gives CDR1 MRHNA, CDR2 SNTAGT. The CDR3 sequence: CASNPDGLISNQPQHF. CDR3 DNA sequence: TGTGCCAGCAACCCGGACGGACTCATAAGCAATCAGCCCCAGCATTTT.

The chain uses TRBV6-5 and TRBJ1-1; tentatively, D is TRBD1 (6 bases). Germline V gene data show CDR1 as MNHEY and CDR2 as SVGAGI. This CDR3 spans 16 amino acids. Deletions cut 2 bases from V and 3 bases from J, with 16 bases between. In DNA form, the CDR3 reads TGTGCCAGCAGTTACGCAGGGGTGGGAAAGGACACTGAAGCTTTCTTT. It translates to CASSYAGVGKDTEAFF.

The table lists this clone with a count of one. The chain has TRBV27 and TRBJ1-4; the D gene is possibly TRBD1 (6 bases). V lost 4 bases and J 0 bases, leaving 9 bases between the germline ends. The CDR3 is 15 amino acids. Germline-derived CDR1 and CDR2 are MNHEY and SMNVEV (reference sequence). The CDR3 protein is CASSSTGATNEKLFF. CDR3 coding DNA: TGTGCCAGCAGTTCGACAGGTGCAACTAATGAAAAACTGTTTTTT. The full variable domain, its missing parts supplied by reference TRBV27 and TRBJ1-4, is EAQVTQNPRYLITVTGKKLTVTCSQNMNHEYMSWYRQDPGLGLRQIYYSMNVEVTDKGDVPEGYKVSRKEKRNFPLILESPSPNQTSLYFCASSSTGATNEKLFFGSGTQLSVL.

In nucleotides, the CDR3 is TGTGCCAGCTCACCCGCTATCTCCTACGAGCAGTACTTC. It encodes CASSPAISYEQYF. This chain connects TRBV18 to TRBJ2-7; D call uncertain. Germline V CDR1 and CDR2: KGHSH, LQKENI. The V and J ends lost 3 bases and 0 bases respectively, with 6 bases between them. The CDR3 runs 13 residues.

DNA of the CDR3: TGTGCCAGCAGACCCTCGGGGGGGGACAATCAGCCCCAGCATTTT. Translating it yields CASRPSGGDNQPQHF. The rearrangement links TRBV6-5 to TRBJ1-5, with D possibly matching TRBD1 (5 bases). This CDR3 has 15 amino acids. Germline values: CDR1 MNHEY, CDR2 SVGAGI. V was trimmed by 6 bases and J by 3 bases, leaving 15 bases between them.

The chain couples TRBV3-1 (or the pseudogene TRBV3-2) to TRBJ2-3, with 7 nucleotides matching TRBD1. J was trimmed by 4 bases and V by 6 bases; bases with no gene match: 4. The length of the CDR3 is 13 residues. In germline, CDR1 is LGHDT, CDR2 YNNKEL (reference sequence). The CDR3 sequence: CASSNQGADTQYF. The CDR3 DNA reads as TGTGCCAGCAGTAACCAGGGGGCAGATACGCAGTATTTT.